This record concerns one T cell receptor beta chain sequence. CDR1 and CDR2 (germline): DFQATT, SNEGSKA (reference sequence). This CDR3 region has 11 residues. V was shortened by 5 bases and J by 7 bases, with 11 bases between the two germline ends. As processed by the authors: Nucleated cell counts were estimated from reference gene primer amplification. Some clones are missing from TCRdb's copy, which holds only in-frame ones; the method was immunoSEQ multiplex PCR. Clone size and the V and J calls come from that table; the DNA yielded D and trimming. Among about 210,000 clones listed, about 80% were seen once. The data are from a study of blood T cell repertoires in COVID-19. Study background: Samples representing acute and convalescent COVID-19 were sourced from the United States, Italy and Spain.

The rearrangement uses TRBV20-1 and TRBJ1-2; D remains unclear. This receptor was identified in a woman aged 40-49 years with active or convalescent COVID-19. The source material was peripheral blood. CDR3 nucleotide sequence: TGCAGTGCTGCTCGTTCGGGTGGCTACACCTTC. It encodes CSAARSGGYTF.